The 2 T cell receptor beta chains given below trace back to one sample, sequenced in a study of technical replicates of blood from a few donors. The method was immunoSEQ multiplex PCR; TCRdb's version includes in-frame clones alone and lacks a portion of them. The table records tens of thousands of clones, 94% of them present only once. Input material: T cells isolated from PBMCs. Receptors were obtained from a human donor in good health.

The rearrangement links TRBV2 to TRBJ1-2, with D possibly being TRBD1 (5 bases). The CDR3 covers 11 residues. Germline loops: CDR1 SNHLY, CDR2 FYNNEI. V lost 8 bases to trimming and J lost 10 bases, with 14 bases between them. DNA for the CDR3: TGTGCCAGCCAGGGCACAGCCCTCTACACCTTC. Protein: CASQGTALYTF. Together with reference TRBV2 and TRBJ1-2, the CDR3 gives the full variable domain: EPEVTQTPSHQVTQMGQEVILRCVPISNHLYFYWYRQILGQKVEFLVSFYNNEISEKSEIFDDQFSVERPDGSNFTLKIRSTKLEDSAMYFCASQGTALYTFGSGTRLTVV.

This clone was detected only once. Relative to the germline gene, one junction end is altered; a read error may explain this. This chain joins TRBV29-1 and TRBJ1-1, with D perhaps TRBD1 (6 bases). The CDR3 has 13 amino acids. Germline values: CDR1 SQVTM, CDR2 ANQGSEA. The CDR3 DNA reads as TGCAGCCTTGACGTAGGGGGGAACACTGAAGCTTTCTTT. Its translation is CSLDVGGNTEAFF.